The entry that follows covers one TCR beta chain sequence. The CDR3 is 14 residues long. Trimming cost V 4 bases and J 6 bases; bases outside gene matches: 8. The germline CDR1 and CDR2 sequences are SGHRS and YFSETQ. The data originate from a study of cytomegalovirus exposure and HLA in healthy donors. 60 Vbeta and 13 Jbeta primers were used in PCR. Using immunoSEQ multiplex PCR, the repertoire was profiled, and TCRdb retains in-frame clones only, with some absent. The sample gives about 120,000 clones, approximately 80% of which show up once; 1.8% is in the top ten. The sample taken for sequencing was PBMCs. This receptor was identified in a young man in good health and CMV-seronegative. This chain uses TRBV5-1 with TRBJ1-2, with 8 bases matching TRBD1. CDR3 in amino acids: CASSGTGQANGYTF. Here the CDR3 DNA reads TGCGCCAGCAGCGGCACGGGACAGGCTAATGGCTACACCTTC.